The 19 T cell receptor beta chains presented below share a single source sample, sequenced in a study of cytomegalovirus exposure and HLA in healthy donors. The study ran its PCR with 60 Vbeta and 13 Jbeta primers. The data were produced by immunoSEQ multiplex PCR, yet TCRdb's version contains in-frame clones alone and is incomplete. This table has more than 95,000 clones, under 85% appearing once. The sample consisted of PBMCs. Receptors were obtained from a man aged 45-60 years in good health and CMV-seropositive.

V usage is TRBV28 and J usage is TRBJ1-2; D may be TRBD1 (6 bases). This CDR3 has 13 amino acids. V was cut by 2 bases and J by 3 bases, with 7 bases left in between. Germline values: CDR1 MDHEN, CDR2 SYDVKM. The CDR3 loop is CASSLPGDYGYTF. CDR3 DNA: TGTGCCAGCAGTTTACCAGGGGACTATGGCTACACCTTC.

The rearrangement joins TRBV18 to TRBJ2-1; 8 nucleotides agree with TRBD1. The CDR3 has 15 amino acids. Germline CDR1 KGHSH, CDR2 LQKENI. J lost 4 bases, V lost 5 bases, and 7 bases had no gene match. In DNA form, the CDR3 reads TGTGCCAGCTCATCTGACGGACAGGGTTACAATGAGCAGTTCTTC. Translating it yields CASSSDGQGYNEQFF.

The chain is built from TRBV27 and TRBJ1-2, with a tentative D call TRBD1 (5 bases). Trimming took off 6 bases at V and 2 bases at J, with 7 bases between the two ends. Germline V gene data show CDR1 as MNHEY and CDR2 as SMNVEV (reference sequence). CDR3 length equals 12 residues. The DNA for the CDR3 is TGTGCCAGCAGACAGGCGAACTATGGCTACACCTTC. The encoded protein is CASRQANYGYTF.

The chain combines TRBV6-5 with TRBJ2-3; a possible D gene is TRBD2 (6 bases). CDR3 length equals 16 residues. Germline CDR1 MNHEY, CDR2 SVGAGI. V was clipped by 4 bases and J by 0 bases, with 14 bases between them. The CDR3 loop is CASSSIRERSTDTQYF. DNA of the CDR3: TGTGCCAGCAGTTCCATCCGGGAGAGGAGCACAGATACGCAGTATTTT.

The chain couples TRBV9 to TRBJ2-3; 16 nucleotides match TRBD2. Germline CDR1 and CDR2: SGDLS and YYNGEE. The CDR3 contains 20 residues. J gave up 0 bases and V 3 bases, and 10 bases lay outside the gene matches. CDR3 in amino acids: CASSASGLAGGRGSTDTQYF. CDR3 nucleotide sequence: TGTGCCAGCAGCGCCTCGGGACTAGCGGGAGGGAGGGGTAGCACAGATACGCAGTATTTT.

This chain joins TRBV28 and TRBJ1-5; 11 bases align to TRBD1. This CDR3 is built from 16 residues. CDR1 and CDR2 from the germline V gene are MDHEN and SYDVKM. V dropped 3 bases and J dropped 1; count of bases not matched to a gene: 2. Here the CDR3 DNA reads TGTGCCAGCAGTTTCGGACAGGGGGCCAGCAATCAGCCCCAGCATTTT. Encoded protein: CASSFGQGASNQPQHF.

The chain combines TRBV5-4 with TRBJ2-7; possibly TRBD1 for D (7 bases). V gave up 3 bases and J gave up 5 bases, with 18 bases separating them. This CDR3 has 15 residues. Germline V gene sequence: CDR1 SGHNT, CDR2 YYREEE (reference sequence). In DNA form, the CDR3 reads TGTGCCAGCAGCTCTGCACAGGGGACTCGGGACGAGCAGTACTTC. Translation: CASSSAQGTRDEQYF.

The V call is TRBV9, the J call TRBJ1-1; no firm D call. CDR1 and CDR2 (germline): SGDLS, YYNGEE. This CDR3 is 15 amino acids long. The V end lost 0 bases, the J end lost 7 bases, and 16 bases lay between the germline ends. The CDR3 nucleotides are TGTGCCAGCAGCGTAGGAGCAGGATCGGTAGGTGAAGCTTTCTTT. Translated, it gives CASSVGAGSVGEAFF.

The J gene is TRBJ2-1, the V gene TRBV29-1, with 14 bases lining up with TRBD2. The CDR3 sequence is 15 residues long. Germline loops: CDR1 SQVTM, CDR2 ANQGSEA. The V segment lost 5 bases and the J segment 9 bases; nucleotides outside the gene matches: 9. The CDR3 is CSVRGGTSGSGEQFF. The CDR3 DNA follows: TGCAGCGTTCGGGGGGGGACTAGCGGGAGTGGTGAGCAGTTCTTC.

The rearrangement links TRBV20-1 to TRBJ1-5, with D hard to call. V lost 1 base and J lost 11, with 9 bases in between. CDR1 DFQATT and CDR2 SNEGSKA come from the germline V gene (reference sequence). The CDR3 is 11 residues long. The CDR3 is CSARGAGSQHF. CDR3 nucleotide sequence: TGCAGTGCTAGAGGTGCGGGGTCCCAGCATTTT.

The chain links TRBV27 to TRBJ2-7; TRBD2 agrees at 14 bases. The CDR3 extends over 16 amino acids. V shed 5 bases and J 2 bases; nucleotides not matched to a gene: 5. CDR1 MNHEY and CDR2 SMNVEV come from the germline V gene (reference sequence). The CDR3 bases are TGTGCCAGCAGTCCGGGACTAGCGGGAGTTCCCTACGAGCAGTACTTC. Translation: CASSPGLAGVPYEQYF.

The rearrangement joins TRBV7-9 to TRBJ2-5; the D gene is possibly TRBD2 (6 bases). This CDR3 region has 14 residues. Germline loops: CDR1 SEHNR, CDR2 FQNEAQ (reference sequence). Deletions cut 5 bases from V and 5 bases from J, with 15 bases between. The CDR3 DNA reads TGTGCCAGCAGCGCGGGCCATGGGGGGGAGACCCAGTACTTC. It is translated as CASSAGHGGETQYF. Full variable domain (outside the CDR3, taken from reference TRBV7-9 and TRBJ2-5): DTGVSQNPRHKITKRGQNVTFRCDPISEHNRLYWYRQTLGQGPEFLTYFQNEAQLEKSRLLSDRFSAERPKGSFSTLEIQRTEQGDSAMYLCASSAGHGGETQYFGPGTRLLVL.

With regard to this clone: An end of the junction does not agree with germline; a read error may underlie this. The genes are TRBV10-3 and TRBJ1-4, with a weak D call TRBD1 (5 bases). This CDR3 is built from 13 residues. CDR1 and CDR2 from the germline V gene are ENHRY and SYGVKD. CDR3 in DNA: TGTGCCATCAGTCCCAGCGGAGGGCAGGGCAGGAGTTTT. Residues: CAISPSGGQGRSF.

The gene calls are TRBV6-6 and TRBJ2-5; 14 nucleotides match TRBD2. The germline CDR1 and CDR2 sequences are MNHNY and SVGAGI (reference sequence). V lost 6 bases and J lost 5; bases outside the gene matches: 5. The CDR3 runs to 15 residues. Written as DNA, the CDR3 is TGTGCCAGCAGCTGGGGACTAGCGGGAGCGGAGACCCAGTACTTC. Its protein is CASSWGLAGAETQYF.

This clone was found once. For the CDR3, the DNA is TGTGCCAGCATGGAACCGGGACAGGGTGGGAATGAGCAGTTCTTC. It is translated as CASMEPGQGGNEQFF. The chain combines TRBV27 with TRBJ2-1; 9 nucleotides match TRBD1. Germline V gene data show CDR1 as MNHEY and CDR2 as SMNVEV (reference sequence). Trimming cost V 7 bases and J 7 bases; bases outside gene matches: 11. This CDR3 spans 15 amino acids.

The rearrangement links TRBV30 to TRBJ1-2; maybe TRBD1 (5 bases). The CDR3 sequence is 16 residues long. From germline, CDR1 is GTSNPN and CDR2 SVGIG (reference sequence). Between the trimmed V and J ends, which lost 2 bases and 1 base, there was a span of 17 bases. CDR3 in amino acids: CAWSRVGTGVNYGYTF. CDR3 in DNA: TGTGCCTGGAGTAGGGTTGGAACAGGCGTTAACTATGGCTACACCTTC.

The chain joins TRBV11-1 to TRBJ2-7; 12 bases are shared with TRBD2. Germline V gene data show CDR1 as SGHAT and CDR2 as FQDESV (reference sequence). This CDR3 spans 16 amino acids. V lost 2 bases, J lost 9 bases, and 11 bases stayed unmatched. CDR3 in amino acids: CASSLNLAGGPGRQYF. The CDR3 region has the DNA TGTGCCAGCAGCTTAAATCTAGCGGGAGGGCCCGGGCGGCAGTACTTC.

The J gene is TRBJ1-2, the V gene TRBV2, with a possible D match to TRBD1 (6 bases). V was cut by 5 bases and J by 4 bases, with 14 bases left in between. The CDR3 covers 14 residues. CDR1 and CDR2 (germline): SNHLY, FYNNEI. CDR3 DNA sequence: TGTGCCAGCAGTCCTGACAGGCTCGGCTATGGCTACACCTTC. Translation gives CASSPDRLGYGYTF.

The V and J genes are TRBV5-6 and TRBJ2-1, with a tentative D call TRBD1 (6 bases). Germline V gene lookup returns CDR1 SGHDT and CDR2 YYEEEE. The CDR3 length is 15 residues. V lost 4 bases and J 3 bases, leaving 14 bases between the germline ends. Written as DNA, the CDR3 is TGTGCCAGCAGCAAGTTCGGGACACTCTACAATGAGCAGTTCTTC. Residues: CASSKFGTLYNEQFF. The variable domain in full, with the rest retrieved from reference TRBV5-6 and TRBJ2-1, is DAGVTQSPTHLIKTRGQQVTLRCSPKSGHDTVSWYQQALGQGPQFIFQYYEEEERQRGNFPDRFSGHQFPNYSSELNVNALLLGDSALYLCASSKFGTLYNEQFFGPGTRLTVL.